This TCR beta chain was identified during a study of cytomegalovirus exposure and HLA in healthy donors. Germline CDR1 reads SGDLS; CDR2 reads YYNGEE. With V trimmed by 4 bases and J by 6 bases, 4 bases remained unmatched. This CDR3 has 15 amino acids. Researchers ran the PCR with 60 Vbeta and 13 Jbeta primers. Repertoires were generated with immunoSEQ multiplex PCR, while TCRdb's copy carries only in-frame clones and drops some. The sample carries 150,000 to 180,000 clones, under 85% recorded once. The specimen was PBMCs. The receptor's source is a man in his late teens or twenties in good health and CMV-seronegative. J is TRBJ2-1 and V is TRBV9; TRBD2 agrees at 13 bases. CDR3 DNA sequence: TGTGCCAGCAGCACACGACTAGCGGGGGGCAATGAGCAGTTCTTC. Protein: CASSTRLAGGNEQFF.